The 11 T cell receptor beta chains below were found in one sample sequenced in a study of T-cell reconstitution after alpha-beta-depleted transplantation in children (dated by TCRdb to about 2016). Receptor libraries were prepared by PCR. The instrument given in TCRdb is Illumina HiSeq 2500. To normalize quantification of the TCRbeta repertoire, the TCR libraries were built with molecular barcoding that relied on unique molecular identifiers. TCRdb reanalyzed the raw reads on its own, using fastp at Q25 for trimming and MiXCR for clone calling, and kept in-frame beta chains. Records with the same CDR3 protein are collapsed into one entry carrying the most frequent genes and DNA. The sample table records approximately 1,000,000 distinct CDR3 sequences; roughly 29% of these occur just once. Approximately 30% of the sample is held by the ten biggest clonotypes. The treatment or condition tag for this specimen amounts to: allogeneic hematopoietic cell transplantation with graft depleted of TCRalphabeta T cells and CD19 B cells.

The sample here was PBMCs, mostly from graft donor cells, taken 360 days after TCRalphabeta/CD19-depleted stem cell transplant. These receptors all come from a boy under two years old who had a stem cell transplant for SCID, so the T cells may come from the graft donor.

The chain is built from TRBV28 and TRBJ1-4; a possible D gene is TRBD1 (6 bases). The length of the CDR3 is 14 residues. The V gene's germline CDR1 is MDHEN and CDR2 SYDVKM. Trimming cost V 6 bases and J 7 bases, with 15 bases left between them. The DNA for the CDR3 is TGTGCCAGCAGACCACAGGGAATTGCTGAAAAACTGTTTTTT. Translation gives CASRPQGIAEKLFF.

The chain couples TRBV18 to TRBJ2-3; D is ambiguous. V was pared by 3 bases and J by 0 bases, with 7 bases between. The germline V gene encodes CDR1 KGHSH and CDR2 LQKENI. The CDR3 is 14 residues long. The CDR3 sequence: CASSPLPSTDTQYF. The DNA for the CDR3 is TGTGCCAGCTCACCCCTACCAAGCACAGATACGCAGTATTTT.

The gene calls are TRBV6-1 and TRBJ2-7; TRBD2 might be the D (5 bases). CDR1 is MNHNS, CDR2 SASEGT, per germline. This CDR3 is 14 amino acids long. With 5 bases removed from V and 5 bases from J, the gap between germline ends came to 16 bases. CDR3 nucleotide sequence: TGTGCCAGCAGTACGGGATGGCTCCCAGACGAGCAGTACTTC. It yields the protein CASSTGWLPDEQYF.

This clonotype has at least ten counts. The chain uses TRBV6-1 and TRBJ2-7, with D perhaps assigned TRBD1 or TRBD2 (5 bases each). The CDR3 has 13 residues. Germline V gene data show CDR1 as MNHNS and CDR2 as SASEGT. V lost 7 bases and J lost 4, with 14 bases in between. The CDR3 DNA reads as TGTGCCAGCACGAGGGGCTTAGAGTACGAGCAGTACTTC. It specifies CASTRGLEYEQYF.

This clonotype has more than one count but fewer than ten. The chain links TRBV12-3 or TRBV12-4 to TRBJ2-2; TRBD1 might be the D (6 bases). Trimming pared 6 bases from V and 6 bases from J, leaving 17 bases between. The CDR3 is 15 amino acids. Here the CDR3 DNA reads TGTGCCAGCAGACTGGGACATCTGGGGGCCGGGGAGCTGTTTTTT. This encodes CASRLGHLGAGELFF.

This clonotype was picked up a small number of times. The chain employs TRBV6-5 and TRBJ2-6; D is ambiguous. Trimming left V 3 bases short and J 0 bases short, with 15 bases between. This CDR3 is built from 18 residues. Germline V gene lookup returns CDR1 MNHEY and CDR2 SVGAGI. CDR3 protein: CASSYHRPQNSGANVLTF. In DNA form, the CDR3 reads TGTGCCAGCAGTTATCATCGTCCCCAGAACTCTGGGGCCAACGTCCTGACTTTC.

The chain joins TRBV5-1 to TRBJ2-5; the match to TRBD1 covers 7 bases. The CDR3 consists of 16 residues. V was clipped by 0 bases and J by 4 bases; unmatched bases: 9. CDR1 is SGHRS and CDR2 is YFSETQ in the germline V gene. The CDR3 reads CASSLGGFDRAETQYF. CDR3 in DNA: TGCGCCAGCAGCTTGGGGGGCTTTGACAGGGCAGAGACCCAGTACTTC.

This chain connects TRBV5-6 to TRBJ2-3; TRBD1 matches 7 bases. The CDR3 runs 15 residues. From germline, CDR1 is SGHDT and CDR2 YYEEEE. Trimming took 3 bases from V and 2 from J; bases not matched to a gene: 6. CDR3 in amino acids: CASSSLQGSTDTQYF. The DNA of the CDR3 is TGTGCCAGCAGCTCCTTACAGGGGTCCACAGATACGCAGTATTTT.

The V and J genes are TRBV12-3 or TRBV12-4 and TRBJ2-3; the match to TRBD2 covers 12 bases. V shed 6 bases and J 5 bases; nucleotides not matched to a gene: 6. The CDR3 contains 15 residues. The CDR3 bases are TGTGCCAGCAGGTCGACTAGCGGGGGAGGAGATACGCAGTATTTT. Translation gives CASRSTSGGGDTQYF.

The CDR3 sequence: CATQLPLGETQYF. CDR3 DNA: TGTGCCACCCAGTTGCCACTAGGGGAGACCCAGTACTTC. The chain employs TRBV24-1 and TRBJ2-5; weak D call: TRBD2 (5 bases). This CDR3 comprises 13 residues. The germline V gene has CDR1 KGHDR and CDR2 SFDVKD. V was shortened by 9 bases and J by 5 bases, with 15 bases between the two germline ends.

This clonotype was counted many times. This chain connects TRBV4-1 to TRBJ2-3; the D is unclear. The CDR3 contains 16 residues. V was trimmed by 1 base and J by 2 bases, leaving 13 bases between them. The germline gives CDR1 MGHRA, CDR2 YSYEKL. This chain's CDR3 is CASSQGPARVTDTQYF. Here the CDR3 DNA reads TGCGCCAGCAGCCAAGGCCCTGCAAGGGTCACAGATACGCAGTATTTT.